Following are 30 T cell receptor beta chains from one sample sequenced in a study of blood T cell repertoires in COVID-19 (dated by TCRdb to 2020 to 2021). To prepare the library, the immunoSEQ multiplex PCR assay was applied. TCRdb's version of the immuneACCESS table is confined to in-frame rearrangements and falls short of the full clone set. An unresolved V gene accounts for under half of the shortfall where checked; the remainder is of unknown origin. The sample table lists tens of thousands of clones, about 80% of them with a count of one. The ten biggest clones cover around 15% of the sample. What was sequenced was peripheral blood. The receptors shown here come from a woman older than 75 with acute or convalescent COVID-19.

This clone was seen once. CDR3 loop: CASSLQFGLLYNEQFF. CDR3 nucleotides: TGTGCCAGCAGCTTACAATTTGGACTCTTATACAATGAGCAGTTCTTC. The J gene is TRBJ2-1, the V gene TRBV11-2; D is perhaps TRBD2 (5 bases). V was trimmed by 2 bases and J by 4 bases, leaving 15 bases between them. The CDR3 contains 16 residues. The germline gives CDR1 SGHAT, CDR2 FQNNGV.

This clone was picked up one time. The genes are TRBV7-6 and TRBJ2-3; a possible D gene is TRBD2 (6 bases). V was clipped by 2 bases and J by 0 bases, with 15 bases between them. This CDR3 is built from 17 residues. Germline assignment: CDR1 SGHVS and CDR2 FNYEAQ. CDR3 loop: CASSLSFRRGSTDTQYF. The CDR3 DNA reads TGTGCCAGCAGCTTAAGTTTTCGGCGGGGTAGCACAGATACGCAGTATTTT.

The V call is TRBV27, the J call TRBJ2-7; tentatively, D is TRBD2 (6 bases). The length of the CDR3 is 16 residues. V dropped 2 bases and J dropped 5 bases, with 19 bases sitting between them. The germline V gene has CDR1 MNHEY and CDR2 SMNVEV (reference sequence). CDR3 nucleotide sequence: TGTGCCAGCAGTTTAAAGAAGACTAGTTGGAGGAACGAGCAGTACTTC. Amino acid sequence: CASSLKKTSWRNEQYF.

CDR3 sequence: CASRAGSGDTEAFF. In DNA form, the CDR3 reads TGTGCCAGCAGAGCAGGATCCGGGGACACTGAAGCTTTCTTT. The chain employs TRBV6-4 and TRBJ1-1; D remains unclear. The germline CDR1 and CDR2 sequences are MRHNA and SNTAGT. V was clipped by 6 bases and J by 3 bases, with 14 bases between them. There are 14 residues in the CDR3.

This clone came up a few times. The chain has TRBV30 and TRBJ2-1; 9 bases line up with TRBD2. Germline V gene data show CDR1 as GTSNPN and CDR2 as SVGIG (reference sequence). Trimming took 8 bases from V and 0 from J; bases not matched to a gene: 5. The length of the CDR3 is 14 residues. The CDR3 spells CARSSGNSYNEQFF. The CDR3 bases are TGTGCCCGATCTAGCGGGAACTCCTACAATGAGCAGTTCTTC.

A word on this clone: An end of the junction differs from the germline gene, which may be a read error. The chain links TRBV5-1 to TRBJ2-7; maybe TRBD1 (7 bases). Per the germline V gene, CDR1 is SGHRS and CDR2 is YFSETQ. This CDR3 comprises 12 residues. The CDR3 protein is CASSLGGGTVDF. CDR3 coding DNA: TGCGCCAGCAGCTTGGGAGGCGGGACAGTTGACTTC.

This clone was recorded a few times. This chain joins TRBV6-6 and TRBJ2-1; 13 bases map to TRBD2. This CDR3 is 15 amino acids long. Trimming at V came to 5 bases and at J to 6 bases, leaving 4 bases not matched to a gene. Germline CDR1 reads MNHNY; CDR2 reads SVGAGI (reference sequence). CDR3 protein: CASSTGTSGINEQFF. As DNA, the CDR3 is TGTGCCAGCAGTACCGGGACTAGCGGGATCAATGAGCAGTTCTTC.

This clone was detected a few times. The J gene is TRBJ2-7, the V gene TRBV28; 8 bases map to TRBD1. This CDR3 contains 13 residues. Unmatched junction bases numbered 4, after V lost 6 bases and J lost 3 bases. Germline values: CDR1 MDHEN, CDR2 SYDVKM. Here the CDR3 DNA reads TGTGCCAGCAGGGTGACAGGGGTCTACGAGCAGTACTTC. Its translation is CASRVTGVYEQYF.

The chain recombines TRBV11-2 with TRBJ2-7, with TRBD1 identical over 7 bases. The ends lost 0 bases at V and 5 bases at J; junction bases unmatched: 4. The CDR3 has 14 residues. CDR1 and CDR2 from the germline V gene are SGHAT and FQNNGV. DNA of the CDR3: TGTGCCAGCAGCTTAGAGACAGGGTCCCACGAGCAGTACTTC. This translates into CASSLETGSHEQYF.

This clone was recorded once. V usage is TRBV10-3 and J usage is TRBJ1-3; 7 bases fit TRBD1. The CDR3 contains 13 residues. CDR1 is ENHRY and CDR2 is SYGVKD in the germline V gene. J lost 4 bases, V lost 10 bases, and 7 bases had no gene match. The CDR3 DNA is TGTGCCACCAGACAGGGAGAAGGAAACACCATATATTTT. It codes for CATRQGEGNTIYF.

The gene calls are TRBV19 and TRBJ2-3, with a weak D call TRBD2 (5 bases). This CDR3 region has 13 residues. Germline CDR1 and CDR2: LNHDA and SQIVND (reference sequence). V was shortened by 8 bases and J by 2 bases, with 11 bases between the two germline ends. The CDR3 is CASLPRDTDTQYF. The DNA for the CDR3 is TGTGCCAGTCTCCCCCGGGACACAGATACGCAGTATTTT. Based on the CDR3 plus reference TRBV19 and TRBJ2-3, the full variable domain is DGGITQSPKYLFRKEGQNVTLSCEQNLNHDAMYWYRQDPGQGLRLIYYSQIVNDFQKGDIAEGYSVSREKKESFPLTVTSAQKNPTAFYLCASLPRDTDTQYFGPGTRLTVL.

The table lists this clone with a few counts. The sample contains more than one DNA sequence encoding this CDR3. The chain recombines TRBV5-3 with TRBJ2-2; D gene uncertain. TRBV5-3 is identified as an open reading frame with a role that is uncertain. This CDR3 has 17 residues. With 4 bases removed from V and 8 bases from J, the gap between germline ends came to 24 bases. This CDR3 reads CARSEWVTVLVAGELFF. The CDR3, as DNA: TGTGCCAGAAGCGAGTGGGTGACGGTTCTAGTAGCTGGGGAGCTGTTTTTT.

This rearrangement joins TRBV7-2 to TRBJ2-7; 12 positions agree with TRBD2. V shed 1 base, J shed 2 bases, and the junction held 9 bases outside the gene matches. The CDR3 runs to 18 residues. The germline CDR1 and CDR2 sequences are SGHTA and FQGNSA. The CDR3: CASSLVGVLAGGAYEQYF. The CDR3 bases are TGTGCCAGCAGCTTAGTAGGAGTACTAGCGGGAGGCGCCTACGAGCAGTACTTC.

The chain employs TRBV7-3 and TRBJ2-1; D not resolved. CDR3 length: 14 amino acids. The germline CDR1 and CDR2 sequences are SGHTA and FQGTGA. Trimming left V 2 bases short and J 5 bases short, with 10 bases between. CDR3 DNA sequence: TGTGCCAGCAGCTTATCGAGACGGGACAATGAGCAGTTCTTC. Translation gives CASSLSRRDNEQFF.

The genes are TRBV7-9 and TRBJ2-7; D might be TRBD2 (6 bases). Germline lookup yields CDR1 SEHNR and CDR2 FQNEAQ (reference sequence). The CDR3 is 16 amino acids. V was clipped by 1 base and J by 0 bases, with 13 bases between them. Written as DNA, the CDR3 is TGTGCCAGCAGCTTAGACAAGGGAGGTTCCTCCTACGAGCAGTACTTC. Its translation: CASSLDKGGSSYEQYF.

The chain couples TRBV19 to TRBJ2-7; 7 bases agree with TRBD2. Germline V CDR1 and CDR2: LNHDA, SQIVND (reference sequence). V shed 10 bases and J 2 bases; nucleotides not matched to a gene: 8. The CDR3 covers 13 residues. The DNA for the CDR3 is TGTGCCACCTCGGCGGGAGTAACCTACGAGCAGTACTTC. Translation gives CATSAGVTYEQYF.

The V call is TRBV9, the J call TRBJ2-2; 8 nucleotides agree with TRBD2. J gave up 4 bases and V 0 bases, and 5 bases lay outside the gene matches. In germline, CDR1 is SGDLS, CDR2 YYNGEE. The CDR3 is 16 amino acids. CDR3 in DNA: TGTGCCAGCAGCGTAGACTCGGGAGGGCCCACCGGGGAGCTGTTTTTT. Translated, it gives CASSVDSGGPTGELFF. The complete variable domain, with remaining parts taken from reference TRBV9 and TRBJ2-2, reads DSGVTQTPKHLITATGQRVTLRCSPRSGDLSVYWYQQSLDQGLQFLIQYYNGEERAKGNILERFSAQQFPDLHSELNLSSLELGDSALYFCASSVDSGGPTGELFFGEGSRLTVL.

This clone has more than one count but fewer than ten. The chain is built from TRBV9 and TRBJ2-1; 7 bases agree with TRBD2. The CDR3 is made up of 15 amino acids. Germline loops: CDR1 SGDLS, CDR2 YYNGEE. J was trimmed by 8 bases and V by 0 bases; bases with no gene match: 8. DNA of the CDR3: TGTGCCAGCAGCGTAGGCGGGGGAGGGGTACATGAGCAGTTCTTC. Translated: CASSVGGGGVHEQFF. Full variable domain (missing parts from reference TRBV9 and TRBJ2-1): DSGVTQTPKHLITATGQRVTLRCSPRSGDLSVYWYQQSLDQGLQFLIQYYNGEERAKGNILERFSAQQFPDLHSELNLSSLELGDSALYFCASSVGGGGVHEQFFGPGTRLTVL.

The sample holds one count of this clone. Other DNA sequences in this sample translate to the same CDR3. The V gene is TRBV28, the J gene TRBJ1-1; 7 bases are a match to TRBD1. This CDR3 has 14 amino acids. From germline, CDR1 is MDHEN and CDR2 SYDVKM. Trimming cost V 3 bases and J 4 bases; bases outside gene matches: 5. The CDR3: CASSFQGETTEAFF. CDR3 nucleotide sequence: TGTGCCAGCAGTTTTCAGGGGGAGACCACTGAAGCTTTCTTT.

V and J are TRBV4-1 and TRBJ1-2; TRBD1 is a possible D gene (5 bases). This CDR3 region has 17 residues. Trimming cost V 3 bases and J 3 bases, with 20 bases left between them. CDR1 MGHRA and CDR2 YSYEKL come from the germline V gene. The CDR3 spells CASSQILSQGPHYGYTF. In DNA form, the CDR3 reads TGCGCCAGCAGCCAGATCCTCAGCCAGGGCCCCCACTATGGCTACACCTTC.

In its sample, this clone was seen a few times. This rearrangement joins TRBV6-5 to TRBJ1-5; D is possibly TRBD1 (5 bases). The V end was cut by 2 bases, the J end by 5 bases, with 10 bases between. The CDR3 totals 14 residues. CDR1 and CDR2 (germline): MNHEY, SVGAGI. CDR3 nucleotide sequence: TGTGCCAGCAGTTACGGGGCATACGATCAGCCCCAGCATTTT. It yields the protein CASSYGAYDQPQHF.

The chain has TRBV10-3 and TRBJ1-2; 8 bases agree with TRBD1. V was pared by 4 bases and J by 2 bases, with 0 bases of the junction left unmatched. The length of the CDR3 is 13 residues. Germline loops: CDR1 ENHRY, CDR2 SYGVKD. CDR3 coding DNA: TGTGCCATCAGTGGGGACAGGAACTATGGCTACACCTTC. Its protein is CAISGDRNYGYTF.

The chain recombines TRBV15 with TRBJ1-1, with D uncertain. Trimming shortened V by 1 base and J by 2 bases, and 8 bases separated the two germline ends. The CDR3 loop spans 14 amino acids. CDR1 LNHNV and CDR2 YYDKDF come from the germline V gene (reference sequence). The DNA for the CDR3 is TGTGCCACCAGCAGAGTACCAGGAAACACTGAAGCTTTCTTT. This sequence encodes CATSRVPGNTEAFF. The full variable domain, in which reference TRBV15 and TRBJ1-1 provide the parts outside the CDR3, is DAMVIQNPRYQVTQFGKPVTLSCSQTLNHNVMYWYQQKSSQAPKLLFHYYDKDFNNEADTPDNFQSRRPNTSFCFLDIRSPGLGDTAMYLCATSRVPGNTEAFFGQGTRLTVV.

This clone was observed once. CDR3 sequence: CASSIVNRNNEQFF. CDR3 bases: TGTGCCAGTAGTATAGTAAACAGGAACAATGAGCAGTTCTTC. The chain combines TRBV19 with TRBJ2-1; maybe TRBD1 (5 bases). Between the trimmed V and J ends, which lost 1 base and 5 bases, there was a span of 9 bases. Germline assignment: CDR1 LNHDA and CDR2 SQIVND (reference sequence). This CDR3 has 14 residues.

The chain uses TRBV28 and TRBJ1-5; 7 bases line up with TRBD1. CDR3 size: 17 residues. V shed 6 bases and J 1 base; nucleotides not matched to a gene: 12. Germline V gives CDR1 MDHEN, CDR2 SYDVKM. The CDR3 coding sequence is TGTGCCAGCAGACTTACATCAGGACAGGCAAGCAATCAGCCCCAGCATTTT. It specifies CASRLTSGQASNQPQHF.

The chain employs TRBV20-1 and TRBJ2-1; 8 bases align to TRBD2. Germline lookup yields CDR1 DFQATT and CDR2 SNEGSKA (reference sequence). CDR3 length: 15 amino acids. J gave up 2 bases and V 3 bases, and 6 bases lay outside the gene matches. CDR3 bases: TGCAGTGCTAGTCCTCCGGGGGGGCCCTACAATGAGCAGTTCTTC. Amino acid sequence: CSASPPGGPYNEQFF.

The chain has TRBV28 and TRBJ2-7, with D maybe TRBD1 (6 bases). Germline V gives CDR1 MDHEN, CDR2 SYDVKM. V was cut by 5 bases and J by 6 bases, with 17 bases left in between. The CDR3 is made up of 14 amino acids. CDR3 DNA: TGTGCCAGCAGTCTGTCACAGGGAAGGGGCGAGCAGTACTTC. Residues: CASSLSQGRGEQYF.

This sequence joins TRBV20-1 and TRBJ2-5, with D possibly TRBD1 on 5 matching bases. V was pared by 3 bases and J by 2 bases, with 16 bases between. This CDR3 is built from 15 residues. Germline V gene sequence: CDR1 DFQATT, CDR2 SNEGSKA (reference sequence). The CDR3 loop is CSASVQRGPQETQYF. As DNA, the CDR3 is TGCAGTGCTAGTGTTCAAAGGGGTCCACAAGAGACCCAGTACTTC.

V and J are TRBV4-3 and TRBJ2-7; D is ambiguous. V was pared by 1 base and J by 3 bases, with 7 bases between. The germline V gene has CDR1 LGHNA and CDR2 YSLEER. The CDR3 contains 13 residues. The CDR3 DNA follows: TGCGCCAGCAGCCAAGTCCCCGGCTACGAGCAGTACTTC. Translated, it gives CASSQVPGYEQYF.

This chain connects TRBV5-4 to TRBJ1-1, with a tentative D call TRBD1 (6 bases). Trimming took 0 bases from V and 4 from J, leaving 7 bases between them. The length of the CDR3 is 13 residues. Germline lookup yields CDR1 SGHNT and CDR2 YYREEE (reference sequence). The CDR3 is CASSLAGVTEAFF. The CDR3 DNA follows: TGTGCCAGCAGCTTGGCAGGGGTCACTGAAGCTTTCTTT.